A selection of T cell receptor beta chains follows, all from one sample in a study of vaccination effects on CD4 cells after COVID-19. Their antigen targets remain unknown. Method: immunoSEQ multiplex PCR; TCRdb's copy keeps in-frame clones and lacks some. The sample includes just under 60,000 clones, around 82% of them seen just once. This sample comprised CD4+ T cells from PBMCs cultured with HCoV-OC43 spike peptides, obtained after COVID-19 vaccination. The receptors derive from a human donor who received a COVID-19 vaccine. The CDR3 runs from the conserved cysteine through the conserved F or W. D genes are given only for firm matches. Rows may omit the clone size; those that give it use once, few, many or a size class.

clone size,J gene,D gene,V gene,CDR3 DNA,CDR3 protein
.,TRBJ2-1,TRBD2,TRBV2,TGTGCCAGCAGCACCGGACTAGCGGGGGACAATGAGCAGTTCTTC,CASSTGLAGDNEQFF
few,TRBJ1-2,.,TRBV5-1,TGCGCCAGCAGGTCTCGTTCCGTCTATGGCTACACCTTC,CASRSRSVYGYTF
.,TRBJ1-1,.,TRBV7-3,TGTGCCAGCAGCCCGATCGGGGTTGAAGCTTTCTTT,CASSPIGVEAFF
once,TRBJ2-5,.,TRBV24-1,TGTGCCACCAGTGACCCCCTCGAGACCCAGTACTTC,CATSDPLETQYF
.,TRBJ1-6,.,TRBV4-3,TGCGCCAGCAGCCAAGAGGTGGGGAATTCACCCCTCCACTTT,CASSQEVGNSPLHF
.,TRBJ2-5,.,TRBV28,TGTGCCAGCAGCGAACCGGGGCCACAAGAGACCCAGTACTTC,CASSEPGPQETQYF
.,TRBJ2-2,TRBD1,TRBV9,TGTGCCAGCAGCCCCGAGAGGGGGCACAACACCGGGGAGCTGTTTTTT,CASSPERGHNTGELFF
few,TRBJ1-2,.,TRBV15,TGTGCCACCAGCAGAGAAAGCGCTAAGGTCTATGGCTACACCTTC,CATSRESAKVYGYTF
.,TRBJ2-1,.,TRBV5-1,TGCGCCAGCGAGGACGGGCGATCCTACAATGAGCAGTTCTTC,CASEDGRSYNEQFF
.,TRBJ1-3,.,TRBV7-8,TGTGCCAGCAGCCCCCGGACACAATCTGGAAACACCATATATTTT,CASSPRTQSGNTIYF
.,TRBJ1-2,TRBD1,TRBV7-2,TGTGCCAGCAGCTCACCGGGACAGGATCCCGTTAACTATGGCTACACCTTC,CASSSPGQDPVNYGYTF
few,TRBJ1-3,TRBD1,TRBV4-1,TGCGCCAGCAGCGTAGGGACAGGGATTGGAAACACCATATATTTT,CASSVGTGIGNTIYF
.,TRBJ1-3,.,TRBV30,TGTGCCTGGAGACAGGCGGCGTCTGGAAACACCATATATTTT,CAWRQAASGNTIYF
once,TRBJ2-5,.,TRBV5-1,TGCGCCAGCAGCCCCGCTAGCCCCGTAGAAGAGACCCAGTACTTC,CASSPASPVEETQYF
.,TRBJ2-5,.,TRBV7-9,TGTGCCGTGACCAGGGCTGGTGAGACCCAGTACTTC,CAVTRAGETQYF
.,TRBJ2-3,.,TRBV5-6,TGTGCCAGCAGCTTAGGGGGGGGTGCTACGCAGTATTTT,CASSLGGGATQYF
.,TRBJ1-5,TRBD1,TRBV6-6,TGTGCCAGTCAAACAGGGGACGGGGCCCAGCATTTT,CASQTGDGAQHF
.,TRBJ2-3,.,TRBV5-1,TGCGCCAGCAGCTTGATGGACAGAGTTACAGATACGCAGTATTTT,CASSLMDRVTDTQYF
.,TRBJ1-2,TRBD1,TRBV10-1,TGCGCCAGCAGTCCCGGGACAGGGGTCGGCTACACCTTC,CASSPGTGVGYTF
.,TRBJ2-1,.,TRBV6-1,TGTGCCAGCAGTGTTAATACGGGGTCCATAAATTCTGAGCAGTTCTTC,CASSVNTGSINSEQFF
.,TRBJ2-1,TRBD2,TRBV5-1,TGCGCCAGCAGCGCATACACTCGACTAAGCGGGGGGGCGCATGAGCAGTTCTTC,CASSAYTRLSGGAHEQFF
.,TRBJ1-2,TRBD1,TRBV11-2,TGTGCCAGCAGCTCGCTAGACAGGGCTGGCTACACCTTC,CASSSLDRAGYTF
.,TRBJ2-2,.,TRBV18,TGTGCCAGCTCACCAAGTCGGAGCGCGGAGCTGTTTTTT,CASSPSRSAELFF
.,TRBJ1-4,.,TRBV20-1,TGCAGTGCTAGTTACGGGCCGACTAATGAAAAACTGTTTTTT,CSASYGPTNEKLFF
.,TRBJ2-2,.,TRBV5-6,TGTGCCAGCAGCTTGGCACGGGGTGGGACCGGGGAGCTGTTTTTT,CASSLARGGTGELFF
.,TRBJ1-5,.,TRBV6-5,TGTGCCAGCAGGCCGGGGGGCCCCAGCAATCAGCCCCAGCATTTT,CASRPGGPSNQPQHF
.,TRBJ1-2,TRBD1,TRBV5-1,TGCGCCAGCAGCCCCCGGGACAGTGCGTCTCTATATGGCTACACCTTC,CASSPRDSASLYGYTF
.,TRBJ2-5,.,TRBV6-5,TGTGCCAGCAGTTCCACTCGACAGGGACTAGAGACCCAGTACTTC,CASSSTRQGLETQYF
.,TRBJ2-6,TRBD1,TRBV2,TGTGCCAGCAGCCCCGGGACAGGGGTCTCTGGGGCCAACGTCCTGACTTTC,CASSPGTGVSGANVLTF
.,TRBJ1-1,.,TRBV11-2,TGTGCCAGCAGCTTAGATGGAGGGTGGAACACTGAAGCTTTCTTT,CASSLDGGWNTEAFF
once,TRBJ1-1,.,TRBV2,TGTGCCAGCAGTGGGAATACAGGGAGGACTGAAGCTTTCTTT,CASSGNTGRTEAFF
.,TRBJ1-2,.,TRBV2,TGTGCCAGCGACCAACGAGGAAGCTATGGCTACACCTTC,CASDQRGSYGYTF
.,TRBJ1-5,.,TRBV7-9,TGTGCCAGCAGCCGGGGGTCGGGGGGCGATCAGCCCCAGCATTTT,CASSRGSGGDQPQHF
.,TRBJ1-1,.,TRBV21-1,TGTGCCAGCAGCAAGGAGCAGGTTCCTACCTATGGAGCTTTCTTT,CASSKEQVPTYGAFF
.,TRBJ1-6,.,TRBV5-1,TGCGCCAGCAGCTTGAATCCCCAACCGAACAATTCACCCCTCCACTTT,CASSLNPQPNNSPLHF
.,TRBJ2-5,.,TRBV19,TGTGCCAGTAGGGTACAGGGCAACCAAGAGACCCAGTACTTC,CASRVQGNQETQYF
.,TRBJ2-2,TRBD2,TRBV9,TGTGCCAGCAGCGATAGCGGGGGACTTTCCGGGGAGCTGTTTTTT,CASSDSGGLSGELFF
.,TRBJ1-2,.,TRBV7-2,TGTGCCAGCAGCCTCACCTCTCTCGGGGCGGGCTATGGCTACACCTTC,CASSLTSLGAGYGYTF
.,TRBJ1-2,.,TRBV6-1,TGTGCCAGCAGTGAAGGAGTGGCGTATGGCTACACCTTC,CASSEGVAYGYTF
.,TRBJ1-1,.,TRBV9,TGTGCCAGCACCGGACAGATAAACACTGAAGCTTTCTTT,CASTGQINTEAFF
.,TRBJ1-4,.,TRBV9,TGTGCCAGCAGCGTAGGTGGGGGGGGTAATGAAAAACTGTTTTTT,CASSVGGGGNEKLFF
few,TRBJ2-3,TRBD2,TRBV7-3,TGTGCCAGCAGCCGACTAGCTGGAGATACGCAGTATTTT,CASSRLAGDTQYF
.,TRBJ2-1,TRBD2,TRBV5-4,TGTGCCAGCAGCCTCGCGGGGGGGTTTTTCAATGAGCAGTTCTTC,CASSLAGGFFNEQFF
.,TRBJ2-5,.,TRBV3-1/TRBV3-2,TGTGCCAGCAGTACAGGGAGCGAGGAGACCCAGTACTTC,CASSTGSEETQYF
.,TRBJ2-1,.,TRBV6-2/TRBV6-3,TGTGCCAGCAGTTACTCGCGGACTGGTAGCTCCTACAATGAGCAGTTCTTC,CASSYSRTGSSYNEQFF
.,TRBJ1-2,.,TRBV18,TGTGCCAGCTCGGCCGTGTGGGGGGCTAACTATGGCTACACCTTC,CASSAVWGANYGYTF
once,TRBJ2-3,.,TRBV6-1,TGTGCCAGCAGTGAAATAGATACGCAGTATTTT,CASSEIDTQYF
.,TRBJ1-6,.,TRBV30,TGTGCCTGGAACCAAAGCCCCAATTCACCCCTCCACTTT,CAWNQSPNSPLHF
.,TRBJ2-3,TRBD2,TRBV5-1,TGCGCCAGCAGCTGGGGACTAGCTCCAGATACGCAGTATTTT,CASSWGLAPDTQYF
.,TRBJ2-5,.,TRBV30,TGTGCCTGGAGCAGGGCTCGAGAGACCCAGTACTTC,CAWSRARETQYF